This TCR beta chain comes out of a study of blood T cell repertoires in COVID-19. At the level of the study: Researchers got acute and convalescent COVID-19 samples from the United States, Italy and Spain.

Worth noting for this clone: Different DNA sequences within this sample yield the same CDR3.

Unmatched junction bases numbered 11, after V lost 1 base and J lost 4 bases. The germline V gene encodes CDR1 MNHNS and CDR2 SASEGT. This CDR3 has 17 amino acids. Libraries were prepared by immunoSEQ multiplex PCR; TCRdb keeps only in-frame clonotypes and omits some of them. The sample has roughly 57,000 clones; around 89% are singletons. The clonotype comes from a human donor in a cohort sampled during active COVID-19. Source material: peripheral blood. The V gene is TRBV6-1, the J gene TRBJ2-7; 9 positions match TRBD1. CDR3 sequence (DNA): TGTGCCAGCAGTGAAGGGATCAGGACAGGGGTGAGATACGAGCAGTACTTC. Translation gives CASSEGIRTGVRYEQYF.